This TCR beta chain was captured by sequencing in a study of cytomegalovirus exposure and HLA in healthy donors (dated by TCRdb to the late 2010s). Study-wide context: According to a later analysis, the roughly 130 validation repertoires were produced on the same platform as the roughly 600 repertoires of the first cohort. The aim of the study was to test whether cataloging public T cell receptors could identify signatures of past pathogen exposure. Besides the first cohort of under 700 subjects, a separate validation cohort made up of over 95 different subjects was used. To predict cytomegalovirus infection status, the study combined high-throughput TCR immunosequencing, statistical association of individual TCRs with disease status, and machine learning.

Notes on this clone: Its antigen is unknown. Base qualities are not recorded, but no much larger clone differs from it by a single base.

Study-wide findings and limitations: In vitro tests confirmed that a few of the cytomegalovirus-associated TCR beta chains recognize cytomegalovirus antigens. Most TCR sequences were seen in very few donors, while some public TCRs were found in many individuals. It was suggested by the authors that the approach could potentially be generalized to other disease states and immunological phenotypes. The classifier was reported to diagnose cytomegalovirus status with high specificity and sensitivity in both the original and validation cohorts. The validation cohort had no HLA typing available for a later analysis, so co-occurrence within that cohort was assessed over all 130 or so repertoires. The study listed over 150 TCR beta chains as associated with cytomegalovirus. In a later analysis, TCRs clustered in the first cohort were found to also tend to co-occur in the 130 or so validation repertoires, with around 94% of cluster scores above 0.

The library came from the immunoSEQ multiplex PCR assay. On the authors' methods: A statistical classification framework was developed to diagnose cytomegalovirus status using the catalog of TCR beta chain sequences. TCRdb retrieved this table from immuneACCESS and kept in-frame rearrangements only. Not all clones are present; in checked studies, unresolved V genes account for under half, and no reason is known for the remainder. The DNA gave D and trimming, while V, J and clone size come from that table. The sample table shows some 120,000 clones, and about nine tenths are seen once. The ten largest clonotypes hold 1.4% of the sample. The donors were included in the validation cohort of 130 or so subjects, a group kept apart from the roughly 680-subject first cohort. The sample was PBMCs. This TCR derives from a man aged 25-45 years in good health and CMV-seronegative.

The CDR3 reads as follows: CASSLAGGNSYNEQFF. The sequence in DNA is TGTGCCAGCAGCTTGGCCGGGGGTAACTCCTACAATGAGCAGTTCTTC. The receptor chain draws on TRBV5-4 and TRBJ2-1; tentative D gene TRBD2, with 6 bases matching. The CDR3 runs 16 amino acids, cysteine and phenylalanine included. Only the CDR3 DNA is retained, 48 bases long and in frame from the first base. Trimming costs V 0 bases and J 0 bases, and their ends lie 10 bases apart. CDR1 is given as SGHNT and CDR2 as YYREEE, both from the germline V gene (reference sequence).